This T cell receptor beta chain was sequenced for a study of somatic mutations in cytotoxic T cells in rheumatoid arthritis. About the study: An approximately 29 ml EDTA sample of patient blood was drawn right after diagnosis, before any treatment. Findings and caveats of the study: For about an eighth of the roughly 60 patients, a single CD8+ clone accounted for more than 20% of CD8+ cells. What antigens the expanded CD8+ clones targeted remained unknown.

Germline CDR1 MNHEY, CDR2 SMNVEV (reference sequence). V was clipped by 6 bases and J by 8 bases; unmatched bases: 15. The CDR3 contains 16 residues. Both CD4+ and CD8+ cells were separated through positive magnetic bead selection, and their purity was verified using flow cytometry. Of note for this clone: No antigen is known for it.

Assay: immunoSEQ multiplex PCR; the TCRdb copy retains only in-frame clones and omits some. Of more than 15,000 clones listed, 85% were seen once; the top ten hold roughly 6.9%. The chain carries TRBV27 and TRBJ1-2; TRBD1 agrees at 10 bases. Sequenced sample: CD8+ T cells sorted from blood. This TCR was sampled from a woman in her thirties or forties with rheumatoid arthritis. The CDR3 DNA reads TGTGCCAGCAGCCCCGGGACAGGGGCCCCGACGCAGGGCTACACCTTC. It specifies CASSPGTGAPTQGYTF.